This section outlines one TCR beta chain sequence together with its context. The ends lost 1 base at V and 4 bases at J; junction bases unmatched: 14. CDR1 is MGHDK and CDR2 is SYGVNS in the germline V gene. This CDR3 is 18 amino acids long. This specimen belongs to a study of blood T cell repertoires in COVID-19. In the original workflow: From reference gene primer amplification, estimates of nucleated cell counts were derived. Assay: immunoSEQ multiplex PCR; the TCRdb copy retains only in-frame clones and omits some. The DNA gave D and trimming, while V, J and clone size come from that table. The profile shows 250,000 to 300,000 clones, 88% of them singletons.

What was sequenced was peripheral blood. The chain recombines TRBV25-1 with TRBJ2-7, with 9 bases identical to TRBD2. This sequence was found in a woman between 25 and 40 years old with COVID-19, enrolled during active disease. CDR3 protein: CASSESKSSGTSPYEQYF. The CDR3 bases are TGTGCCAGCAGTGAATCAAAATCGTCCGGGACTAGCCCTTACGAGCAGTACTTC.